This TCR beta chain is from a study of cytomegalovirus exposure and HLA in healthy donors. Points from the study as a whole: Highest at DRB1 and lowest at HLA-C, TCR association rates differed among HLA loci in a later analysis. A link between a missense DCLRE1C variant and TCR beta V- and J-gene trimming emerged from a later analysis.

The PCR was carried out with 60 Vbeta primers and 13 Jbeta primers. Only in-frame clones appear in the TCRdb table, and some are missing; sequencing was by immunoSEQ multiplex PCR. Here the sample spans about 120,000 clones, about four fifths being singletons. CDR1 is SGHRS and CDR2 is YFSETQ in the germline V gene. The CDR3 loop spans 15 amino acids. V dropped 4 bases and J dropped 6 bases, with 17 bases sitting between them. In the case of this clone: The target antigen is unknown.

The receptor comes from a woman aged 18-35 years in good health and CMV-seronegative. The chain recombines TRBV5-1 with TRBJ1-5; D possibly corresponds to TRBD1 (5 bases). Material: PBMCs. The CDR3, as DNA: TGCGCCAGCAGCCCAGCCGGAGGGGAGGGTCAGCCCCAGCATTTT. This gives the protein CASSPAGGEGQPQHF.